This entry describes one T cell receptor beta chain. This clone was picked up one time. Its antigen has not been determined. No base qualities exist here, and no much larger clone lies one base off it. TCRbeta CDR3 regions were amplified from genomic DNA by means of the immunoSEQ Assay, a bias-controlled multiplex PCR. Per the source publication's procedure: The number of nucleated cells in each sample was estimated from the amplification of reference gene primers within the assay. To quantify the absolute abundance of each unique TCRbeta CDR3 rearrangement, sequence reads were collapsed and filtered. For each sample, productive Simpson clonality was calculated by taking the square root of Simpson's diversity index across productive rearrangements. Here the immuneACCESS table is served through TCRdb, limited to in-frame sequences with V and J called. Missing clones are a known gap in these copies; in checked studies unresolved V genes cover under half, and the rest lacks a known reason. Clonal size and the V and J genes are those of that table, whereas D and trimming came from the DNA. The sample table records about 200,000 clones; around 80% of these occur just once. Less than 15% of the sample is in the top ten clones.

The sample is drawn from a study of blood T cell repertoires in COVID-19 (dated by TCRdb to between 2020 and 2021). About the study as a whole: Collaborator samples came from the United States, Italy and Spain and covered acute and convalescent phases of COVID-19. The dataset comprised deeply sampled blood TCRbeta repertoires from subjects exposed to, actively infected with, or recovered from COVID-19. The material from the prospective study consisted of cDNA or gDNA derived from T cells, B-cell-depleted T cells, or PBMCs. Sample metadata almost always included a de-identified subject ID, COVID-19 status, age in years and sex. HLA class I and class II types, where available, came from metadata supplied by the sample provider rather than from assay-based typing. The repertoires were released in a freely available public database meant as a resource for research on the immune response to SARS-CoV-2. The samples were drawn from the first 160 participants of the ongoing ImmuneRACE study and from under 1,500 subjects provided by 6 global collaborators.

Each collaborating institution followed its own protocols to collect whole blood in K2EDTA tubes. Collaborator samples were shipped for TCRbeta analysis as frozen whole blood, isolated PBMCs, or DNA extracted from either sample type. Overall study results and their limits: How much clinical and demographic metadata was included differed by source and by participant, and the metadata was provided uncurated.

From the cysteine through the phenylalanine, the CDR3 covers 14 amino acids. Only the CDR3 part of the read is kept: 42 bases, read in frame from the first base. According to the germline V gene (reference sequence), CDR1 reads SEHNR and CDR2 reads FQNEAQ. At the junction V is shortened by 4 bases and J by 1 base, with 10 bases in between. The sample consisted of peripheral blood. The clonotype comes from a human donor in a cohort sampled during active COVID-19. This chain is built from TRBV7-9 and TRBJ2-5, with no confidently assigned D gene. The CDR3 loop reads CASSSPVAQETQYF. The DNA sequence is as follows: TGTGCCAGCAGCTCGCCCGTGGCCCAAGAGACCCAGTACTTC.